This entry concerns a single T cell receptor (beta chain). Its target is unknown. Germline V gene sequence: CDR1 MRHNA, CDR2 SNTAGT. The length of the CDR3 is 14 residues. The V and J ends lost 6 bases and 7 bases respectively, with 15 bases between them. This sample was taken from a study of identical twins. Points from the study as a whole: Out-of-frame beta sequences exhibited a weaker degree of excess twin sharing. Cord blood's abundant beta clonotypes had fewer insertions, unlike memory repertoires. Out-of-frame TCR alpha sharing observed in monozygotic twins exceeded model estimates.

cDNA carried unique molecular identifiers, and a universal primer site was added by template switching. TCRdb re-analysed the 5' RACE reads in MiXCR, keeping a single row per CDR3 protein. Of around 510,000 distinct CDR3 sequences listed, roughly an eighth are singletons. The same specimen was also included in a second study, on yellow fever vaccine responses in identical twins.

This TCR came from a woman younger than 35 in good health. The sequencing sample was made of CD4+ T cells sorted from blood. The genes are TRBV6-4 and TRBJ2-2; D uncertain. CDR3 sequence reads: CASSPERIGGELFF. DNA of the CDR3: TGTGCCAGCAGCCCCGAGAGGATCGGCGGGGAGCTGTTTTTT.